This TCR beta chain was observed in a study of blood T cell repertoires in COVID-19. Study-level background: The United States, Italy and Spain supplied acute and convalescent COVID-19 samples.

Each participant's cohort was designated according to participant-reported clinical history. The V and J ends lost 4 bases and 2 bases respectively, with 8 bases between them. The CDR3 consists of 13 residues. The germline V gene has CDR1 MNHEY and CDR2 SVGEGT. Per the original methods: The assay estimated nucleated cells by amplifying reference gene primers. Only in-frame clones appear in the TCRdb table, and some are missing; sequencing was by immunoSEQ multiplex PCR. That table supplies the V and J calls and clone size; D and trimming were determined from the DNA. The sample has about 160,000 clones; 75% to 85% are singletons.

Material for sequencing was PBMCs or T cells enriched from blood (not recorded which). The chain links TRBV6-2 or TRBV6-3 to TRBJ2-5; unclear D gene. The sequence came from a man in his forties or fifties who had recovered from COVID-19. CDR3 bases: TGTGCCAGCAGTTTATCACAGCAAGAGACCCAGTACTTC. Residues: CASSLSQQETQYF.